The 30 T cell receptor beta chains reported below all come from one sample, sequenced in a study of blood T cell repertoires in COVID-19. The table came from immunoSEQ multiplex PCR; TCRdb's copy has only in-frame clones and leaves some out. The table has hundreds of thousands of clones, 85% seen once. Sample: peripheral blood. These receptors were collected from a man aged 45-65 years with COVID-19, enrolled during active disease.

V usage is TRBV7-9 and J usage is TRBJ1-3; 8 positions agree with TRBD1. Germline V gene sequence: CDR1 SEHNR, CDR2 FQNEAQ (reference sequence). V lost 0 bases to trimming and J lost 2 bases; unmatched junction nucleotides: 12. The CDR3 is 19 residues long. This CDR3 reads CASSLAQGGGSFTGNTIYF. CDR3 bases: TGTGCCAGCAGCTTAGCACAGGGGGGAGGTTCCTTTACTGGAAACACCATATATTTT.

DNA for the CDR3: TGTGCCAGCAGCTTCGGACAGGGGGCAACTTCGCAAGAGACCCAGTACTTC. This encodes CASSFGQGATSQETQYF. The gene calls are TRBV28 and TRBJ2-5; 11 positions match TRBD1. CDR3 length equals 17 residues. Germline V CDR1 and CDR2: MDHEN, SYDVKM. V was pared by 6 bases and J by 2 bases, with 11 bases of the junction left unmatched.

This rearrangement joins TRBV6-5 to TRBJ2-3; D ambiguous. The germline V gene has CDR1 MNHEY and CDR2 SVGAGI. The CDR3 totals 13 residues. V dropped 6 bases and J dropped 1 base, with 8 bases sitting between them. The CDR3 here is CASRLSGTDTQYF. In DNA, the CDR3 is TGTGCCAGCAGACTATCGGGCACAGATACGCAGTATTTT.

The chain is built from TRBV24-1 and TRBJ2-3; TRBD2 might be the D (5 bases). The CDR3 extends over 13 amino acids. V lost 2 bases, J lost 4 bases, and 6 bases lay in between. Germline V gives CDR1 KGHDR, CDR2 SFDVKD. The CDR3 DNA follows: TGTGCCACCAGTGATTCCGGGGCAGATACGCAGTATTTT. This gives the protein CATSDSGADTQYF.

The chain combines TRBV27 with TRBJ2-3; D perhaps matches TRBD1 (9 bases). This CDR3 has 16 amino acids. CDR1 is MNHEY, CDR2 SMNVEV, per germline (reference sequence). V dropped 5 bases and J dropped 4 bases, with 19 bases sitting between them. The CDR3 sequence: CASSPYRGRGADTQYF. CDR3 bases: TGTGCCAGCAGTCCGTACAGGGGGCGGGGGGCAGATACGCAGTATTTT.

This sequence joins TRBV11-3 and TRBJ2-2, with 7 nucleotides matching TRBD1. CDR1 and CDR2 (germline): SGHNT, YENEEA. The CDR3 covers 17 residues. The V and J ends lost 1 base and 4 bases, in that order; junction bases with no gene match: 9. CDR3 amino acids: CASSLVRQGRGTGELFF. CDR3 DNA: TGTGCCAGCAGCTTAGTCCGACAGGGAAGGGGCACCGGGGAGCTGTTTTTT.

The V and J genes are TRBV12-3 or TRBV12-4 and TRBJ1-1; no firm D call. V was cut by 3 bases and J by 4 bases, with 9 bases left in between. The CDR3 runs 13 residues. DNA of the CDR3: TGTGCCAGCAGTTTCAGAGGGATCACTGAAGCTTTCTTT. Amino acid sequence: CASSFRGITEAFF.

The V call is TRBV7-9, the J call TRBJ2-1; D is perhaps TRBD2 (6 bases). The CDR3 extends over 13 amino acids. V was cut by 0 bases and J by 10 bases, with 10 bases left in between. Per germline, CDR1 SEHNR and CDR2 FQNEAQ (reference sequence). The CDR3 spells CASSLAGGPEQFF. The CDR3 coding sequence is TGTGCCAGCAGCTTAGCGGGAGGACCCGAGCAGTTCTTC. Supplemented by reference TRBV7-9 and TRBJ2-1, the full variable domain reads DTGVSQNPRHKITKRGQNVTFRCDPISEHNRLYWYRQTLGQGPEFLTYFQNEAQLEKSRLLSDRFSAERPKGSFSTLEIQRTEQGDSAMYLCASSLAGGPEQFFGPGTRLTVL.

This clone appeared a single time. The gene calls are TRBV27 and TRBJ1-6, with 8 bases aligning to TRBD1. Germline V lookup: CDR1 MNHEY, CDR2 SMNVEV (reference sequence). The CDR3 is 14 amino acids. The ends lost 2 bases at V and 9 bases at J; junction bases unmatched: 3. The CDR3 here is CASSLDRGFSPLHF. The DNA for the CDR3 is TGTGCCAGCAGTTTAGACAGGGGTTTTTCACCCCTCCACTTT.

V gene TRBV3-1 (or the pseudogene TRBV3-2) combines with J gene TRBJ2-5; 8 positions match TRBD1. The CDR3 consists of 14 residues. Germline V gene sequence: CDR1 LGHDT, CDR2 YNNKEL (reference sequence). V was clipped by 2 bases and J by 5 bases; unmatched bases: 4. Written as DNA, the CDR3 is TGTGCCAGCAGCCAAAACAGGGGGGTTGAGACCCAGTACTTC. Translated, it gives CASSQNRGVETQYF.

The genes are TRBV6-5 and TRBJ1-4; weak D call: TRBD1 (6 bases). The germline V and J ends were trimmed by 6 bases and 3 bases, with 11 bases remaining between them. CDR3 length: 14 amino acids. Germline values: CDR1 MNHEY, CDR2 SVGAGI. The CDR3 nucleotides are TGTGCCAGCAGACAACAGGGAGCTAATGAAAAACTGTTTTTT. Translating gives CASRQQGANEKLFF.

The chain carries TRBV5-8 and TRBJ2-7; D is undetermined. Trimming took 4 bases from V and 3 from J, leaving 5 bases between them. This CDR3 contains 11 residues. CDR1 is SGHTS, CDR2 YDEGEE, per germline. CDR3 residues: CASSLNYEQYF. The CDR3 DNA reads TGTGCCAGCAGCCTAAACTACGAGCAGTACTTC.

To note about this clone: This specimen includes other DNA sequences encoding the same CDR3. The chain links TRBV7-8 to TRBJ2-3; a possible D gene is TRBD2 (5 bases). The ends were cut back, 6 bases at V and 1 base at J, with 8 bases in the middle. Germline CDR1 and CDR2: SGHVS and FQNEAQ. This CDR3 region has 13 residues. The CDR3: CASSFSGTDTQYF. CDR3 DNA sequence: TGTGCCAGCAGTTTTAGCGGCACAGATACGCAGTATTTT.

The chain employs TRBV7-9 and TRBJ1-4; the D gene is possibly TRBD1 (5 bases). Trimming pared 6 bases from V and 5 bases from J, leaving 16 bases between. The CDR3 sequence is 15 residues long. Germline CDR1 is SEHNR and CDR2 is FQNEAQ (reference sequence). CDR3 bases: TGTGCCAGCAGGGGGCTGGCAGGTTTAAATGAAAAACTGTTTTTT. It translates to CASRGLAGLNEKLFF.

The chain recombines TRBV11-3 with TRBJ2-5; 7 nucleotides agree with TRBD2. The CDR3 runs 13 residues. CDR1 and CDR2 from the germline V gene are SGHNT and YENEEA. The V segment lost 5 bases and the J segment 5 bases; nucleotides outside the gene matches: 5. This CDR3 is CASSPRGEETQYF. In nucleotides, the CDR3 is TGTGCCAGCAGCCCCCGGGGGGAGGAGACCCAGTACTTC.

V and J are TRBV5-4 and TRBJ2-5; TRBD2 aligns across 10 bases. The CDR3 contains 14 residues. V was pared by 5 bases and J by 3 bases, with 4 bases of the junction left unmatched. In germline, CDR1 is SGHNT, CDR2 YYREEE (reference sequence). The CDR3 sequence is CASRKRGGKETQYF. The CDR3 region has the DNA TGTGCCAGCAGGAAGCGGGGGGGCAAAGAGACCCAGTACTTC.

The chain is built from TRBV28 and TRBJ2-5; maybe TRBD1 (6 bases). Germline CDR1 MDHEN, CDR2 SYDVKM. V was trimmed by 4 bases and J by 3 bases, leaving 15 bases between them. The CDR3 is 15 residues long. CDR3 in DNA: TGTGCCAGCAGTTCCACCCGCCGGGACAAAGAGACCCAGTACTTC. Its translation is CASSSTRRDKETQYF.

The chain couples TRBV12-3 or TRBV12-4 to TRBJ2-5, with 13 nucleotides matching TRBD2. The CDR3 is 13 residues long. V trimming: 6 bases; J trimming: 5 bases; junction bases outside the gene matches: 0. The CDR3 loop reads CASRGLAGETQYF. CDR3 DNA: TGTGCCAGCAGGGGACTAGCGGGGGAGACCCAGTACTTC.

This clone was observed once. The chain couples TRBV9 to TRBJ2-7, with 9 nucleotides matching TRBD1. The germline CDR1 and CDR2 sequences are SGDLS and YYNGEE. J lost 4 bases, V lost 3 bases, and 5 bases had no gene match. This CDR3 contains 14 residues. CDR3 DNA: TGTGCCAGCAGCGCCGGGACAGGGATTTACGAGCAGTACTTC. Encoded protein: CASSAGTGIYEQYF. The entire variable domain, with the rest obtained from reference TRBV9 and TRBJ2-7, is as follows: DSGVTQTPKHLITATGQRVTLRCSPRSGDLSVYWYQQSLDQGLQFLIQYYNGEERAKGNILERFSAQQFPDLHSELNLSSLELGDSALYFCASSAGTGIYEQYFGPGTRLTVT.

The chain employs TRBV4-1 and TRBJ2-1, with 14 positions matching TRBD2. The trim removed 3 bases at V and 3 bases at J, leaving 10 bases unmatched. Germline V gene data show CDR1 as MGHRA and CDR2 as YSYEKL. CDR3 size: 19 residues. CDR3 in amino acids: CASSQIGLAGGFIYNEQFF. For the CDR3, the DNA is TGCGCCAGCAGCCAGATTGGACTAGCGGGGGGCTTTATCTACAATGAGCAGTTCTTC.

This chain connects TRBV2 to TRBJ2-3, with D possibly TRBD2 on 5 matching bases. There are 15 residues in the CDR3. The ends were cut back, 3 bases at V and 2 bases at J, with 12 bases in the middle. The germline V gene encodes CDR1 SNHLY and CDR2 FYNNEI. CDR3 coding DNA: TGTGCCAGCAGTGACGACTATACCTACACAGATACGCAGTATTTT. As protein: CASSDDYTYTDTQYF.

The J gene is TRBJ2-5, the V gene TRBV5-4, with 7 bases that match TRBD2. The V gene end was trimmed by 0 bases and the J gene end by 7 bases; junction bases not matched to a gene: 12. Germline CDR1 and CDR2: SGHNT and YYREEE (reference sequence). This CDR3 comprises 16 residues. In nucleotides, the CDR3 is TGTGCCAGCAGCTTGGGGTCTAGCGGTGTTCTCGGGACCCAGTACTTC. Encoded protein: CASSLGSSGVLGTQYF. Supplemented by reference TRBV5-4 and TRBJ2-5, the full variable domain reads ETGVTQSPTHLIKTRGQQVTLRCSSQSGHNTVSWYQQALGQGPQFIFQYYREEENGRGNFPPRFSGLQFPNYSSELNVNALELDDSALYLCASSLGSSGVLGTQYFGPGTRLLVL.

The gene calls are TRBV18 and TRBJ2-7; D possibly corresponds to TRBD1 (6 bases). Trimming left V 4 bases short and J 6 bases short, with 19 bases between. This CDR3 is built from 15 residues. Germline CDR1 KGHSH, CDR2 LQKENI. CDR3 loop: CASSHLGDKPREQYF. The CDR3, as DNA: TGTGCCAGCTCACATCTGGGGGACAAGCCTCGCGAGCAGTACTTC.

For this clone: The sample has other DNA sequences that encode this CDR3 too. The chain couples TRBV5-1 to TRBJ2-1; D unclear. Germline V gene sequence: CDR1 SGHRS, CDR2 YFSETQ. This CDR3 contains 12 residues. Trimming pared 0 bases from V and 7 bases from J, leaving 5 bases between. DNA of the CDR3: TGCGCCAGCAGCTTGGTAGAGAATGAGCAGTTCTTC. Translated: CASSLVENEQFF.

The rearrangement joins TRBV6-6 to TRBJ2-1, with D possibly TRBD2 on 6 matching bases. V lost 9 bases, J lost 9 bases, and 21 bases lay in between. The CDR3 extends over 14 amino acids. Germline CDR1 reads MNHNY; CDR2 reads SVGAGI (reference sequence). CDR3 sequence reads: CASRQGLRVPEQFF. CDR3 nucleotide sequence: TGTGCCAGTCGTCAGGGACTTAGGGTTCCTGAGCAGTTCTTC.

This chain uses TRBV28 with TRBJ2-4; 12 bases fit TRBD2. The germline V gene encodes CDR1 MDHEN and CDR2 SYDVKM. The CDR3 has 15 residues. After removal of 3 bases from V and 9 bases from J, the junction contained 6 bases not matched to a gene. CDR3 sequence (DNA): TGTGCCAGCAGTTTGTCTAGCGGGGGGGCAGGCATTCAGTACTTC. It translates to CASSLSSGGAGIQYF.

The V and J genes are TRBV9 and TRBJ2-3, with 8 bases fitting TRBD2. J gave up 9 bases and V 4 bases, and 4 bases lay outside the gene matches. This CDR3 contains 12 residues. Germline V gene data show CDR1 as SGDLS and CDR2 as YYNGEE. The CDR3: CASSTGLGTQYF. The CDR3 region has the DNA TGTGCCAGCAGCACGGGACTAGGGACGCAGTATTTT.

This chain links TRBV30 with TRBJ1-6; tentatively, D is TRBD1 (6 bases). This CDR3 is built from 13 residues. CDR1 and CDR2 from the germline V gene are GTSNPN and SVGIG (reference sequence). V lost 8 bases to trimming and J lost 4 bases, with 12 bases between them. DNA of the CDR3: TGTGCCGGACGACAGGAGTATAATTCACCCCTCCACTTT. Its translation is CAGRQEYNSPLHF.

This chain connects TRBV5-1 to TRBJ2-7; D gene ambiguous. Germline V gene sequence: CDR1 SGHRS, CDR2 YFSETQ. The CDR3 spans 15 residues. V was trimmed by 0 bases and J by 0 bases, leaving 10 bases between them. The CDR3 nucleotides are TGCGCCAGCAGCTTGGGACATACGAGCTCCTACGAGCAGTACTTC. The encoded protein is CASSLGHTSSYEQYF.

This chain joins TRBV7-9 and TRBJ1-2; 7 positions match TRBD1. The CDR3 is 12 amino acids. Germline CDR1 is SEHNR and CDR2 is FQNEAQ (reference sequence). The V segment lost 5 bases and the J segment 6 bases; nucleotides outside the gene matches: 3. The CDR3 sequence is CASSPTGDGYTF. The DNA of the CDR3 is TGTGCCAGCAGCCCCACAGGGGATGGCTACACCTTC. The full variable domain, with the rest looked up from reference TRBV7-9 and TRBJ1-2, is DTGVSQNPRHKITKRGQNVTFRCDPISEHNRLYWYRQTLGQGPEFLTYFQNEAQLEKSRLLSDRFSAERPKGSFSTLEIQRTEQGDSAMYLCASSPTGDGYTFGSGTRLTVV.